This is a list of T cell receptor beta chains from one sample in a study of CD8 T cells in Susac syndrome. TCRdb reanalysed the immunoSEQ multiplex PCR reads using MiXCR and keeps one entry per CDR3 protein. The data show tens of thousands of distinct CDR3 sequences, over 85% seen once. Sequenced sample: CD8+ T cells from PBMCs. The receptor set was obtained from a human donor with multiple sclerosis. Both conserved end residues are part of each CDR3. The D gene is left open where the match is weak. Not every row has a clone size; where given, it reads once, few, many or a size class.

D	V	J	size	DNA	CDR3
-	TRBV19	TRBJ2-3	-	TGTGCCAGTAGTACCATCTCTTCAGATACGCAGTATTTT	CASSTISSDTQYF
TRBD2	TRBV3-1	TRBJ2-1	-	TGTGCCAGCAGCCAAGGGACTAGCGGGAGGTACAATGAGCAGTTCTTC	CASSQGTSGRYNEQFF
-	TRBV19	TRBJ1-2	-	TGTGCCAGTAGTACGGCAGGGAGGCCCACGAGCTATGGCTACACCTTC	CASSTAGRPTSYGYTF
TRBD1	TRBV19	TRBJ1-3	once	TGTGCCAGTAGTATCTTCGGGACAGACGGAAACACCATATATTTT	CASSIFGTDGNTIYF
TRBD2	TRBV14	TRBJ2-1	-	TGTGCCAGCAGCCAAGGGGGGACTAGCGGCTACAATGAGCAGTTCTTC	CASSQGGTSGYNEQFF
-	TRBV2	TRBJ2-7	-	TGTGCCAGCAGTGACAACGAGCAGTACTTC	CASSDNEQYF
-	TRBV4-1	TRBJ1-2	-	TGCGCCAGCAGCCAAGATGGGGGCCAAAACCCCTATGGCTACACCTTC	CASSQDGGQNPYGYTF
TRBD1	TRBV10-3	TRBJ1-3	-	TGTGCCACTAGTACAGGGGGCGGAAACACCATATATTTT	CATSTGGGNTIYF
-	TRBV6-5	TRBJ2-2	-	TGTGCCACCCAGGGGAACACCGGGGAGCTGTTTTTT	CATQGNTGELFF
TRBD1	TRBV27	TRBJ1-4	-	TGTGCCAGCAGTTTATCAAGGGGGCGCAGTGAAAAACTGTTTTTT	CASSLSRGRSEKLFF
-	TRBV27	TRBJ1-6	-	TGTGCCAGCAGTCCGGGACGGGATAATTCACCCCTCCACTTT	CASSPGRDNSPLHF
-	TRBV29-1	TRBJ1-2	-	TGCAGCGTTGAAGATCTCCATCCAGCCGGGACGTTTCATGGCTACACCTTC	CSVEDLHPAGTFHGYTF
TRBD1	TRBV23-1	TRBJ2-7	-	TGCCCCCTAGGGCAGGGGGACTACGAGCAGTACTTC	CPLGQGDYEQYF
-	TRBV29-1	TRBJ2-3	-	TGCAGCGGCATTACTGCTAGCACAGATACGCAGTATTTT	CSGITASTDTQYF
-	TRBV7-9	TRBJ1-1	once	TGTGCCAGCAGCAGCGCAGACGGGGAGAACACTGAAGCTTTCTTT	CASSSADGENTEAFF